A single TCR beta chain is shown here with its context. This entry is derived from a study of blood T cell repertoires in COVID-19. Measured with immunoSEQ multiplex PCR; TCRdb has only the in-frame clones, and not every one. The sample includes about 160,000 clones, roughly 83% of them seen just once. Germline V gives CDR1 SGHAT, CDR2 FQDESV (reference sequence). Trimming left V 5 bases short and J 2 bases short, with 12 bases between. The length of the CDR3 is 14 residues. The chain links TRBV11-1 to TRBJ2-5, with a possible D match to TRBD1 (5 bases). This clonotype was sampled from a man younger than 35 with active or convalescent COVID-19. Sequencing was performed on peripheral blood. This CDR3 reads CASSRSRAQETQYF. Here the CDR3 DNA reads TGTGCCAGCAGCCGTAGCAGGGCTCAAGAGACCCAGTACTTC.